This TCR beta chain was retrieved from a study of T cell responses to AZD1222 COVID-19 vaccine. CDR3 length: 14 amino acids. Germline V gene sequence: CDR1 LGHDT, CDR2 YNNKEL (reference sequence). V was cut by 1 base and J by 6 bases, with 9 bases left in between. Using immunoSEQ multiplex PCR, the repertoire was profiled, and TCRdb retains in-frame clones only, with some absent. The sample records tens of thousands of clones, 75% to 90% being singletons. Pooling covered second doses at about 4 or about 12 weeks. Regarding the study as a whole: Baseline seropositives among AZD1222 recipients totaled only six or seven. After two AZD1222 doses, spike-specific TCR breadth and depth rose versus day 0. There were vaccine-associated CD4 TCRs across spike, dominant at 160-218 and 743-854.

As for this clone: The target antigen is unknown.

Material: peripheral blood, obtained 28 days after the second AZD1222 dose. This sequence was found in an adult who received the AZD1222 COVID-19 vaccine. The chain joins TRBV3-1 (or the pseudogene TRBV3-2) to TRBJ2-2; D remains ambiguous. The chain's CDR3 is CASSQATTPGELFF. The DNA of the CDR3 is TGTGCCAGCAGCCAAGCCACTACCCCCGGGGAGCTGTTTTTT.